The rows below give T cell receptor beta chains drawn from one sample of a study of T cells after yellow fever vaccination. TCRdb re-derived calls from the 5' RACE reads in MiXCR, one entry per CDR3 protein. The table shows 300,000 to 400,000 distinct CDR3 sequences, with 7% to 10% occurring only once. The sample here was PBMCs, taken roughly 47 days after the first yellow fever vaccination. The receptor source for this set is a man aged 18 to 35 who received the YFV17D yellow fever vaccine. CDR3s include the opening cysteine and the closing phenylalanine or tryptophan. D genes are given only for firm matches. Rows may omit the clone size; those that give it use once, few, many or a size class.

d_call: -; v_call: TRBV4-2; clone_size: -; j_call: TRBJ2-7; cdr3_aa: CASSQELGTREQYF; cdr3_nt: TGTGCCAGCAGCCAAGAACTAGGGACTCGCGAGCAGTACTTC
d_call: -; v_call: TRBV29-1; clone_size: few; j_call: TRBJ2-5; cdr3_aa: CSVEPRQAQETQYF; cdr3_nt: TGCAGCGTTGAACCTCGACAGGCACAAGAGACCCAGTACTTC
d_call: TRBD1; v_call: TRBV4-1; clone_size: -; j_call: TRBJ2-7; cdr3_aa: CASSQPGTGRPEQYF; cdr3_nt: TGCGCCAGCAGCCAGCCCGGGACAGGGAGACCCGAGCAGTACTTC
d_call: -; v_call: TRBV6-5; clone_size: -; j_call: TRBJ2-7; cdr3_aa: CASSYPPSSEQYF; cdr3_nt: TGTGCCAGCAGTTACCCCCCTAGCAGCGAGCAGTACTTC
d_call: -; v_call: TRBV20-1; clone_size: -; j_call: TRBJ2-5; cdr3_aa: CSARAQFSQETQYF; cdr3_nt: TGCAGTGCTAGAGCCCAATTTTCCCAAGAGACCCAGTACTTC
d_call: -; v_call: TRBV7-6; clone_size: many; j_call: TRBJ2-5; cdr3_aa: CASSLARMDGETQYF; cdr3_nt: TGTGCCAGCAGCTTAGCCCGGATGGACGGGGAGACCCAGTACTTC
d_call: -; v_call: TRBV27; clone_size: -; j_call: TRBJ1-1; cdr3_aa: CASSLNRGGTEAFF; cdr3_nt: TGTGCCAGCAGTTTAAATAGGGGAGGCACTGAAGCTTTCTTT
d_call: -; v_call: TRBV6-5; clone_size: -; j_call: TRBJ2-1; cdr3_aa: CASSYFPSDDEQFF; cdr3_nt: TGTGCCAGCAGTTACTTTCCCTCGGACGATGAGCAGTTCTTC
d_call: TRBD1; v_call: TRBV7-7; clone_size: few; j_call: TRBJ2-5; cdr3_aa: CASSPAGTGRETQYF; cdr3_nt: TGTGCCAGCAGCCCAGCCGGGACAGGGCGAGAGACCCAGTACTTC
d_call: -; v_call: TRBV5-1; clone_size: -; j_call: TRBJ2-1; cdr3_aa: CASSFGGGNEQFF; cdr3_nt: TGCGCCAGCAGCTTCGGAGGTGGCAATGAGCAGTTCTTC
d_call: -; v_call: TRBV6-6; clone_size: many; j_call: TRBJ1-3; cdr3_aa: CASSPRSGNTIYF; cdr3_nt: TGTGCCAGCAGCCCACGCTCTGGAAACACCATATATTTT
d_call: -; v_call: TRBV11-1; clone_size: few; j_call: TRBJ1-1; cdr3_aa: CASSLVRGKSFF; cdr3_nt: TGTGCCAGCAGCTTAGTTCGGGGGAAGTCTTTCTTT
d_call: -; v_call: TRBV7-9; clone_size: -; j_call: TRBJ2-6; cdr3_aa: CASSLAAFGVANVLTF; cdr3_nt: TGTGCCAGCAGCTTAGCGGCATTTGGTGTGGCCAACGTCCTGACTTTC
d_call: -; v_call: TRBV7-9; clone_size: -; j_call: TRBJ1-1; cdr3_aa: CASSLTFGPMNTEAFF; cdr3_nt: TGTGCCAGCAGCCTAACTTTCGGTCCCATGAACACTGAAGCTTTCTTT
d_call: TRBD2; v_call: TRBV5-1; clone_size: -; j_call: TRBJ2-1; cdr3_aa: CASSVQSGGAFDEQFF; cdr3_nt: TGCGCCAGCAGCGTACAGAGCGGGGGGGCCTTCGATGAGCAGTTCTTC
d_call: -; v_call: TRBV30; clone_size: few; j_call: TRBJ2-7; cdr3_aa: CAWNPGPNSYEQYF; cdr3_nt: TGTGCCTGGAATCCGGGACCCAACTCCTACGAGCAGTACTTC
d_call: -; v_call: TRBV7-8; clone_size: -; j_call: TRBJ2-2; cdr3_aa: CASSSRGVGTSNTGELFF; cdr3_nt: TGTGCCAGCAGCTCCCGAGGCGTAGGGACCTCGAACACCGGGGAGCTGTTTTTT
d_call: -; v_call: TRBV5-1; clone_size: few; j_call: TRBJ2-3; cdr3_aa: CASSLSGAGRYTQYF; cdr3_nt: TGCGCCAGCAGCTTGTCAGGGGCCGGCAGATATACGCAGTATTTT
d_call: TRBD2; v_call: TRBV5-1; clone_size: many; j_call: TRBJ2-7; cdr3_aa: CASSSTSGGVSYEQYF; cdr3_nt: TGCGCCAGCAGCTCAACTAGCGGGGGAGTTTCCTACGAGCAGTACTTC
d_call: -; v_call: TRBV30; clone_size: -; j_call: TRBJ2-3; cdr3_aa: CAWSLVGGTDTQYF; cdr3_nt: TGTGCCTGGAGTCTGGTAGGGGGCACAGATACGCAGTATTTT
d_call: TRBD2; v_call: TRBV30; clone_size: -; j_call: TRBJ2-7; cdr3_aa: CAWSAPGLYAYEQYF; cdr3_nt: TGTGCCTGGAGTGCTCCGGGACTATACGCGTACGAGCAGTACTTC
d_call: -; v_call: TRBV7-9; clone_size: -; j_call: TRBJ1-1; cdr3_aa: CASSPPSGGLGTEAFF; cdr3_nt: TGTGCCAGCAGCCCCCCGAGCGGGGGCCTAGGCACTGAAGCTTTCTTT
d_call: -; v_call: TRBV18; clone_size: many; j_call: TRBJ2-5; cdr3_aa: CASSPSGGPETQYF; cdr3_nt: TGTGCCAGCTCACCATCGGGGGGCCCGGAGACCCAGTACTTC
d_call: -; v_call: TRBV5-1; clone_size: -; j_call: TRBJ1-5; cdr3_aa: CASSPDRARPQHF; cdr3_nt: TGCGCCAGCAGCCCGGACCGGGCTCGGCCCCAGCATTTT
d_call: -; v_call: TRBV12-3/TRBV12-4; clone_size: few; j_call: TRBJ2-1; cdr3_aa: CASSLRRIYNEQFF; cdr3_nt: TGTGCCAGCAGTTTACGCCGGATCTACAATGAGCAGTTCTTC
d_call: -; v_call: TRBV5-6; clone_size: many; j_call: TRBJ2-2; cdr3_aa: CASSLAILGPGELFF; cdr3_nt: TGTGCCAGCAGCTTGGCCATTCTGGGTCCCGGGGAGCTGTTTTTT
d_call: -; v_call: TRBV7-9; clone_size: many; j_call: TRBJ2-5; cdr3_aa: CASGSGSGGVETQYF; cdr3_nt: TGTGCCAGCGGGTCGGGAAGTGGCGGGGTAGAGACCCAGTACTTC
d_call: -; v_call: TRBV5-4; clone_size: few; j_call: TRBJ2-6; cdr3_aa: CASSLAFWGASSGANVLTF; cdr3_nt: TGTGCCAGCAGCTTGGCGTTCTGGGGGGCAAGCTCTGGGGCCAACGTCCTGACTTTC
d_call: -; v_call: TRBV12-3/TRBV12-4; clone_size: few; j_call: TRBJ1-1; cdr3_aa: CASSETQGTEAFF; cdr3_nt: TGTGCCAGCAGCGAAACACAGGGCACTGAAGCTTTCTTT
d_call: -; v_call: TRBV7-9; clone_size: few; j_call: TRBJ2-5; cdr3_aa: CASSLYTGGETQYF; cdr3_nt: TGTGCCAGCAGCTTATATACGGGCGGGGAGACCCAGTACTTC
d_call: TRBD2; v_call: TRBV20-1; clone_size: -; j_call: TRBJ2-1; cdr3_aa: CSASASGAPGEQFF; cdr3_nt: TGCAGTGCTAGTGCTAGCGGGGCACCGGGTGAGCAGTTCTTC
d_call: -; v_call: TRBV9; clone_size: many; j_call: TRBJ2-3; cdr3_aa: CASSGGWTDTQYF; cdr3_nt: TGTGCCAGCAGCGGGGGGTGGACAGATACGCAGTATTTT
d_call: -; v_call: TRBV5-1; clone_size: few; j_call: TRBJ1-1; cdr3_aa: CASSPNRPNTEAFF; cdr3_nt: TGCGCCAGCAGCCCCAACCGACCGAACACTGAAGCTTTCTTT
d_call: -; v_call: TRBV5-1; clone_size: many; j_call: TRBJ2-3; cdr3_aa: CASSSSGETRTDTQYF; cdr3_nt: TGCGCCAGCAGCTCTTCGGGGGAGACCCGCACAGATACGCAGTATTTT
d_call: -; v_call: TRBV5-4; clone_size: -; j_call: TRBJ2-6; cdr3_aa: CASSLSGSGANVLTF; cdr3_nt: TGTGCCAGCAGCTTGTCCGGCTCTGGGGCCAACGTCCTGACTTTC
d_call: -; v_call: TRBV4-1; clone_size: -; j_call: TRBJ2-5; cdr3_aa: CASSQDRGPAQETQYF; cdr3_nt: TGCGCCAGCAGCCAAGATCGAGGGCCAGCCCAAGAGACCCAGTACTTC
d_call: -; v_call: TRBV19; clone_size: few; j_call: TRBJ1-1; cdr3_aa: CASGLLRSEAFF; cdr3_nt: TGTGCCAGTGGCCTCCTAAGGAGTGAAGCTTTCTTT
d_call: TRBD2; v_call: TRBV11-2; clone_size: many; j_call: TRBJ2-1; cdr3_aa: CASSLDRIGLAGANEQFF; cdr3_nt: TGTGCCAGCAGCTTAGATCGGATAGGACTAGCGGGGGCCAATGAGCAGTTCTTC
d_call: -; v_call: TRBV7-3; clone_size: -; j_call: TRBJ2-2; cdr3_aa: CASSSNGYTGELFF; cdr3_nt: TGTGCCAGCAGCTCAAACGGCTACACCGGGGAGCTGTTTTTT